The 10 T cell receptor beta chains given below trace back to one sample, sequenced in a study of blood T cell repertoires in COVID-19 (dated by TCRdb to 2019 to 2021). Libraries were made using the immunoSEQ multiplex PCR assay. Imported from immuneACCESS, the table was reduced by TCRdb to in-frame sequences with V and J called. These copies leave out some clones; in studies compared against another copy, an unresolved V gene accounts for under half, and the cause of the remainder is not known. This sample comprises 150,000 to 200,000 clones, 70% to 90% of them detected only once. Less than 6.5% of the sample comes from the top ten. The sample consisted of peripheral blood. These receptor sequences come from a woman in her fifties or sixties with COVID-19, enrolled during active disease.

The CDR3: CAISESEDSYNEQFF. As DNA, the CDR3 is TGTGCCATCAGTGAGTCTGAGGACTCCTACAATGAGCAGTTCTTC. The rearrangement joins TRBV10-3 to TRBJ2-1; D uncertain. Germline CDR1 and CDR2: ENHRY and SYGVKD. The CDR3 spans 15 residues. V lost 0 bases to trimming and J lost 0 bases, with 6 bases between them.

The gene calls are TRBV19 and TRBJ1-2; 9 bases match TRBD1. CDR3 length: 14 amino acids. The V gene end was trimmed by 6 bases and the J gene end by 4 bases; junction bases not matched to a gene: 6. Looked up from germline, CDR1 is LNHDA and CDR2 is SQIVND (reference sequence). CDR3 nucleotide sequence: TGTGCCAGTAGGTCGGGACAGGGTGCCTATGGCTACACCTTC. It encodes CASRSGQGAYGYTF.

The CDR3 region has the DNA TGTGCCAGCTCACCAGGAGTTGGCAATCAGCCCCAGCATTTT. Protein product: CASSPGVGNQPQHF. The gene calls are TRBV18 and TRBJ1-5; D is unclear. This CDR3 is 14 amino acids long. CDR1 KGHSH and CDR2 LQKENI come from the germline V gene. Between the trimmed V and J ends, which lost 2 bases and 2 bases, there was a span of 7 bases.

The rearrangement joins TRBV18 to TRBJ2-3; D may be TRBD2 (6 bases). Germline lookup yields CDR1 KGHSH and CDR2 LQKENI. The ends were cut back, 4 bases at V and 3 bases at J, with 14 bases in the middle. The CDR3 consists of 15 residues. This chain's CDR3 is CASSRLDSLTDTQYF. CDR3 coding DNA: TGTGCCAGCTCACGACTAGATAGTCTTACAGATACGCAGTATTTT.

A few counts support this clone. As DNA, the CDR3 is TGTGCCAGCAGCGTAGATGGCGGTTCCAACTACGAGCAGTACTTC. Its protein is CASSVDGGSNYEQYF. The chain joins TRBV9 to TRBJ2-7; D gene uncertain. There are 15 residues in the CDR3. Germline lookup yields CDR1 SGDLS and CDR2 YYNGEE. V was shortened by 0 bases and J by 3 bases, with 13 bases between the two germline ends.

This clone has a handful of counts. The genes are TRBV7-9 and TRBJ2-2; D might be TRBD1 (6 bases). Trimming pared 1 base from V and 1 base from J, leaving 19 bases between. The CDR3 contains 19 residues. The germline gives CDR1 SEHNR, CDR2 FQNEAQ (reference sequence). The CDR3 DNA is TGTGCCAGCAGCTTAGAGCCAACCTGGGTACAGGGGAACACCGGGGAGCTGTTTTTT. This sequence encodes CASSLEPTWVQGNTGELFF.

This clone came up once. As DNA, the CDR3 is TGTGCCAGCAGCCCGGGGATAGATTCCTCTGGGGCCAACGTCCTGACTTTC. Amino acid sequence: CASSPGIDSSGANVLTF. The chain recombines TRBV7-2 with TRBJ2-6; possible D gene TRBD2, 5 bases. There are 17 residues in the CDR3. The V gene lost 5 bases and the J gene lost 0 bases, with 14 bases spanning the gap. Per germline, CDR1 SGHTA and CDR2 FQGNSA.

This chain links TRBV18 with TRBJ2-7; TRBD1 matches at 7 bases. CDR3 size: 16 residues. The V segment lost 0 bases and the J segment 2 bases; nucleotides outside the gene matches: 7. Germline V CDR1 and CDR2: KGHSH, LQKENI. The CDR3 DNA follows: TGTGCCAGCTCACCACCTCCGGACAGGTCTCCCTACGAGCAGTACTTC. Translated: CASSPPPDRSPYEQYF.

The chain uses TRBV10-1 and TRBJ1-1, with D hard to call. Trimming removed 2 bases at V and 4 bases at J, with 5 bases between. The CDR3 loop spans 12 amino acids. Germline-derived CDR1 and CDR2 are WNHNN and SYGVQD (reference sequence). The DNA for the CDR3 is TGCGCCAGCAGTGAGCTAGGCACTGAAGCTTTCTTT. It yields the protein CASSELGTEAFF.

The rearrangement uses TRBV5-1 and TRBJ2-3; D is uncertain. The length of the CDR3 is 13 residues. Germline V gives CDR1 SGHRS, CDR2 YFSETQ. V lost 1 base, J lost 4 bases, and 7 bases lay in between. The DNA of the CDR3 is TGCGCCAGCAGCTTGCCTAGTTCAGATACGCAGTATTTT. The encoded protein is CASSLPSSDTQYF. The whole variable domain, filled in from reference TRBV5-1 and TRBJ2-3, reads KAGVTQTPRYLIKTRGQQVTLSCSPISGHRSVSWYQQTPGQGLQFLFEYFSETQRNKGNFPGRFSGRQFSNSRSEMNVSTLELGDSALYLCASSLPSSDTQYFGPGTRLTVL.